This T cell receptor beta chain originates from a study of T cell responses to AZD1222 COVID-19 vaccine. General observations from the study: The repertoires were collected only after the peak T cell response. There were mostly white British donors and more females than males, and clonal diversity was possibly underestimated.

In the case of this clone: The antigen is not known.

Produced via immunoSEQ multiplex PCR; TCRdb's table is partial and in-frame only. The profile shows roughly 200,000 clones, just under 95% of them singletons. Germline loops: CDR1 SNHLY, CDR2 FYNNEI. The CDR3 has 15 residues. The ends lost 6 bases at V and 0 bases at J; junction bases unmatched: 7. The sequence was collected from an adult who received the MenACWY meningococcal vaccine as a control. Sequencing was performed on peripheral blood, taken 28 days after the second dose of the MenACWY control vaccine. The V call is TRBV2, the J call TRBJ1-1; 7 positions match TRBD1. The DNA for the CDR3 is TGTGCCAGCAGACCGGGACAGACAATGAACACTGAAGCTTTCTTT. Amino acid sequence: CASRPGQTMNTEAFF.